This T cell receptor beta chain comes out of a study of CD8 T cells in ankylosing spondylitis. Study observations and caveats: Significantly higher representation of disease-linked clones was reported for matched ankylosing spondylitis synovial fluid.

Each CDR3 protein is one row after TCRdb ran MiXCR on the 5' RACE reads. The table shows some 240,000 distinct CDR3 sequences, with about 18% occurring only once. J gave up 0 bases and V 7 bases, and 9 bases lay outside the gene matches. The CDR3 consists of 17 residues. The germline CDR1 and CDR2 sequences are ENHRY and SYGVKD. With regard to this clonotype: Its antigen is undetermined.

The source material was blood, either unsorted or a sorted T cell fraction (not recorded which). The receptor was derived from a male donor with ankylosing spondylitis or in good health (not recorded which). The chain has TRBV10-3 and TRBJ2-3; 11 bases align to TRBD2. The CDR3 region is CAINPGLAGDSTDTQYF. In DNA, the CDR3 is TGTGCCATCAATCCCGGACTAGCGGGCGATAGCACAGATACGCAGTATTTT.